This T cell receptor beta chain was sequenced for a study of T-cell reconstitution after alpha-beta-depleted transplantation in children. Study results and limitations: For some patients, TCRbeta diversity was high at day 60 because of recipient T cells and thymic progenitors that survived. T-cell numbers and diversity, one year after transplant, stemmed largely from T cells that were newly produced. Reportedly, alpha-beta T cells present about two months post-transplant originated from several hundred expanded clones of graft origin.

This CDR3 spans 17 amino acids. Per the germline V gene, CDR1 is SGHTA and CDR2 is FQGNSA. Trimming took off 1 base at V and 2 bases at J, with 15 bases between the two ends. Notes on this clonotype: What it binds is unknown.

As it was prepared, the TCRbeta library received unique molecular identifiers. TCRdb analysed the PCR reads with MiXCR anew, one entry per CDR3 protein. The data hold 100,000 or so distinct CDR3 sequences, with 15% to 17% observed a single time. The V call is TRBV7-2, the J call TRBJ2-1, with D perhaps given as TRBD1 or TRBD2 (5 bases each). The TCR sequence derives from a male patient under 10 years old who had a stem cell transplant for acute lymphoblastic leukemia, so the T cells may come from the graft donor. The material was PBMCs, mostly from graft donor cells, obtained 180 days after TCRalphabeta/CD19-depleted stem cell transplant. CDR3 nucleotide sequence: TGTGCCAGCAGCTTAGGGAGCGGAGACAGACCCTACAATGAGCAGTTCTTC. This sequence encodes CASSLGSGDRPYNEQFF.